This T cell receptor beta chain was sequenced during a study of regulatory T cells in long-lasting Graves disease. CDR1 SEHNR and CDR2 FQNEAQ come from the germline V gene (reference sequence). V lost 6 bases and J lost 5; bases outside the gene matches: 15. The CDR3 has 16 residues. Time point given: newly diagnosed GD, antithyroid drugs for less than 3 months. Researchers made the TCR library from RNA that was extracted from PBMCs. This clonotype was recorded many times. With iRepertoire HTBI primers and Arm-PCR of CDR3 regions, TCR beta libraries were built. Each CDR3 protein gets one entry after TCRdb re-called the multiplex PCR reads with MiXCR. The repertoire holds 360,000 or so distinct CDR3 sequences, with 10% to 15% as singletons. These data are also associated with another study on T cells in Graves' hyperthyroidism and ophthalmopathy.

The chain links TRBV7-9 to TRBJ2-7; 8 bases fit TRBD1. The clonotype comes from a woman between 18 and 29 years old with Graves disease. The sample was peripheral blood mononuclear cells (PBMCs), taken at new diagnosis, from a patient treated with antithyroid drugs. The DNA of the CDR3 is TGTGCCAGCAGTTCAAGGTCGGCAGGGGGCTCGGACGAGCAGTACTTC. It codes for CASSSRSAGGSDEQYF.